The present TCR beta chain was sequenced within a study of CD8 T cells in Susac syndrome. Points from the study as a whole: Only a relatively small number of individuals were included in the TCR sequencing and HLA analysis.

The authors carried out high-throughput sequencing of TCR beta. They applied it to CD8+ and CD4+ T cells obtained from blood. V dropped 4 bases and J dropped 5; count of bases not matched to a gene: 7. CDR3 length: 13 residues. Per germline, CDR1 SQVTM and CDR2 ANQGSEA. This clonotype came up a few times. The antigen remains undetermined. Random hexamers were used to reverse transcribe an amount of roughly 0.45 to 1 ug RNA. The amplification used immunoSEQ multiplex PCR on TCR beta CDR3; it spanned 54 Vbeta and 13 Jbeta. One entry per CDR3 protein results from TCRdb running MiXCR on the immunoSEQ multiplex PCR reads. The data show about 110,000 distinct CDR3 sequences, 95% to 98% seen once.

Sequenced material: CD4+ T cells from PBMCs. V usage is TRBV29-1 and J usage is TRBJ1-1; TRBD1 aligns across 7 bases. The TCR was taken from a human donor in good health. The CDR3 is CSVAHRGLTEAFF. The CDR3 nucleotides read TGCAGCGTTGCACACAGGGGTTTGACTGAAGCTTTCTTT.